This entry lists 17 T cell receptor beta chains sequenced from one sample in a study of T-cell memory formation after mild COVID-19 (dated by TCRdb to the early 2020s). Library preparation employed 5' RACE. For sequencing, an Illumina NovaSeq 6000 was employed. Using fastp at Q25 and MiXCR, TCRdb reprocessed the public reads and kept productive beta chains. Under each unique CDR3 protein, matching rows form one entry showing the most common genes and DNA. This sample is represented by a few hundred thousand distinct CDR3 sequences; 8.5% to 9.5% of them were singletons. The top ten constitute around 20% of the sample. The source material was PBMCs or a T cell subset sorted from them (not recorded which). These TCRs come from a man younger than 35 who had mild COVID-19 (a few samples of this study predate the infection). The sample titles of this study are shuffled in the database, so cell type and time point are left out; the donor was told from shared clones.

The CDR3 sequence: CASSLDGHGYTF. DNA for the CDR3: TGTGCCAGCAGCTTAGACGGGCATGGCTACACCTTC. The chain carries TRBV7-3 and TRBJ1-2; D unresolved. Deletions cut 2 bases from V and 6 bases from J, with 7 bases between. Germline assignment: CDR1 SGHTA and CDR2 FQGTGA. The CDR3 length is 12 residues.

At least ten counts were recorded for this clonotype. The rearrangement joins TRBV6-2 or TRBV6-3 to TRBJ2-1; 7 bases are shared with TRBD2. The CDR3 has 15 amino acids. V was pared by 6 bases and J by 6 bases, with 11 bases of the junction left unmatched. Germline V gene sequence: CDR1 MNHEY, CDR2 SVGEGT. CDR3 coding DNA: TGTGCCAGCAGACCACCCATTGCGGGGGTCAATGAGCAGTTCTTC. Translation: CASRPPIAGVNEQFF.

The chain carries TRBV4-1 and TRBJ1-6; D is ambiguous. CDR1 MGHRA and CDR2 YSYEKL come from the germline V gene. V was clipped by 4 bases and J by 7 bases, with 11 bases between them. The CDR3 contains 14 residues. CDR3 coding DNA: TGCGCCAGCAGCCGTCCTTTCTCAAATTCACCCCTCCACTTT. Protein: CASSRPFSNSPLHF.

V is TRBV5-1 and J is TRBJ2-2, with 13 bases lining up with TRBD2. Germline-derived CDR1 and CDR2 are SGHRS and YFSETQ. The CDR3 totals 15 residues. V lost 4 bases to trimming and J lost 6 bases; unmatched junction nucleotides: 3. CDR3 protein: CASSRGLAGAGELFF. The CDR3 DNA follows: TGCGCCAGCAGCCGCGGACTAGCGGGGGCCGGGGAGCTGTTTTTT.

The rearrangement uses TRBV7-2 and TRBJ2-7, with 10 positions matching TRBD1. The CDR3 is 14 residues long. Germline assignment: CDR1 SGHTA and CDR2 FQGNSA. With 5 bases clipped from V and 6 bases from J, the junction kept 7 bases outside the gene matches. The CDR3 DNA reads TGTGCCAGCAGCCCCCGGGACAGGGGTGGCGAGCAGTACTTC. It yields the protein CASSPRDRGGEQYF.

This clonotype was recorded at least ten times. The rearrangement links TRBV20-1 to TRBJ2-5; D not certain. V was shortened by 3 bases and J by 2 bases, with 10 bases between the two germline ends. Germline lookup yields CDR1 DFQATT and CDR2 SNEGSKA (reference sequence). This CDR3 contains 13 residues. The CDR3: CSASWGAQETQYF. In DNA form, the CDR3 reads TGCAGTGCTAGCTGGGGTGCTCAAGAGACCCAGTACTTC.

This clonotype was detected a few times. The chain carries TRBV6-6 and TRBJ2-4, with a weak D call TRBD1 (6 bases). This CDR3 is 16 amino acids long. V was clipped by 8 bases and J by 7 bases, with 24 bases between them. CDR1 is MNHNY, CDR2 SVGAGI, per germline (reference sequence). CDR3 sequence: CASSSLQGSGWNIQYF. DNA of the CDR3: TGTGCCAGCTCATCGTTACAGGGTTCAGGGTGGAACATTCAGTACTTC.

This clonotype was seen at least ten times. This chain uses TRBV7-9 with TRBJ2-5; D remains unclear. Trimming removed 5 bases at V and 1 base at J, with 14 bases between. Germline V gene data show CDR1 as SEHNR and CDR2 as FQNEAQ (reference sequence). The CDR3 covers 15 residues. The CDR3 coding sequence is TGTGCCAGCAGCCTCCATTTCCGGTTCCAAGAGACCCAGTACTTC. It translates to CASSLHFRFQETQYF.

The table lists this clonotype with a few counts. The J gene is TRBJ1-2, the V gene TRBV24-1, with TRBD1 as a possible D gene (5 bases). There are 14 residues in the CDR3. Germline V CDR1 and CDR2: KGHDR, SFDVKD. Trimming cost V 3 bases and J 8 bases, with 15 bases left between them. The CDR3 sequence is CATSDPNSRAGYTF. CDR3 bases: TGTGCCACCAGTGATCCCAACTCCAGGGCAGGCTACACCTTC.

Note on this clonotype: At one of its ends the junction is not consistent with the germline gene, which may arise from a read error. The chain employs TRBV4-1 and TRBJ2-5, with a possible D match to TRBD1 (5 bases). This CDR3 has 16 residues. Germline values: CDR1 MGHRA, CDR2 YSYEKL. In nucleotides, the CDR3 is TGTGCCAGCAGCCAACAATCAGGGTTGGAAGGAGAGACCCAGTACTTC. It is translated as CASSQQSGLEGETQYF.

The chain is built from TRBV9 and TRBJ1-1; TRBD1 might be the D (6 bases). V was trimmed by 3 bases and J by 5 bases, leaving 11 bases between them. The CDR3 sequence is 13 residues long. From germline, CDR1 is SGDLS and CDR2 YYNGEE. The CDR3 DNA reads as TGTGCCAGCAGCGCTACAGGGAAGACTGAAGCTTTCTTT. This gives the protein CASSATGKTEAFF.

This clonotype was detected a few times. The chain couples TRBV2 to TRBJ2-1; the D is unclear. CDR3 length: 13 amino acids. CDR1 SNHLY and CDR2 FYNNEI come from the germline V gene. The germline V and J ends were trimmed by 8 bases and 2 bases, with 10 bases remaining between them. The CDR3 here is CASLTEPYNEQFF. The CDR3 DNA reads as TGTGCCAGCCTTACTGAACCCTACAATGAGCAGTTCTTC.

V gene TRBV18 combines with J gene TRBJ2-7; TRBD1 aligns across 7 bases. The CDR3 runs to 14 residues. Germline lookup yields CDR1 KGHSH and CDR2 LQKENI. V trimming: 1 base; J trimming: 5 bases; junction bases outside the gene matches: 5. CDR3 nucleotides: TGTGCCAGCTCACCACGACAGGGTGCGAACGAGCAGTACTTC. Translating gives CASSPRQGANEQYF. Based on the CDR3 plus reference TRBV18 and TRBJ2-7, the full variable domain is NAGVMQNPRHLVRRRGQEARLRCSPMKGHSHVYWYRQLPEEGLKFMVYLQKENIIDESGMPKERFSAEFPKEGPSILRIQQVVRGDSAAYFCASSPRQGANEQYFGPGTRLTVT.

The gene calls are TRBV5-1 and TRBJ2-6, with no clear D. Trimming shortened V by 5 bases and J by 2 bases, and 11 bases separated the two germline ends. The CDR3 sequence is 15 residues long. Germline loops: CDR1 SGHRS, CDR2 YFSETQ. CDR3 nucleotides: TGCGCCAGCAGTCCCCACGAGACTGGGGCCAACGTCCTGACTTTC. This codes for CASSPHETGANVLTF.

V usage is TRBV7-2 and J usage is TRBJ2-2, with D possibly being TRBD1 (6 bases). Germline CDR1 reads SGHTA; CDR2 reads FQGNSA. V gave up 4 bases and J gave up 6 bases, with 24 bases separating them. The CDR3 has 18 residues. The CDR3 DNA reads as TGTGCCAGCAGCTCAGAAACGTACAGGGCGCTTACCCCCGGGGAGCTGTTTTTT. Protein sequence: CASSSETYRALTPGELFF.

V is TRBV13 and J is TRBJ2-2; D unclear. The CDR3 totals 13 residues. Looked up from germline, CDR1 is PRHDT and CDR2 is FYEKMQ (reference sequence). V shed 2 bases and J shed 7 bases, with 8 bases lying between them. The CDR3 loop is CASSLFSIGELFF. The CDR3 region has the DNA TGTGCCAGCAGCTTATTCAGTATCGGGGAGCTGTTTTTT.

This chain joins TRBV6-6 and TRBJ2-3; 13 bases map to TRBD2. V dropped 5 bases and J dropped 1; count of bases not matched to a gene: 3. CDR3 length: 16 residues. Germline V CDR1 and CDR2: MNHNY, SVGAGI (reference sequence). The CDR3 spells CASSIGTSGGTDTQYF. The CDR3 DNA reads TGTGCCAGCAGTATCGGGACTAGCGGGGGCACAGATACGCAGTATTTT.